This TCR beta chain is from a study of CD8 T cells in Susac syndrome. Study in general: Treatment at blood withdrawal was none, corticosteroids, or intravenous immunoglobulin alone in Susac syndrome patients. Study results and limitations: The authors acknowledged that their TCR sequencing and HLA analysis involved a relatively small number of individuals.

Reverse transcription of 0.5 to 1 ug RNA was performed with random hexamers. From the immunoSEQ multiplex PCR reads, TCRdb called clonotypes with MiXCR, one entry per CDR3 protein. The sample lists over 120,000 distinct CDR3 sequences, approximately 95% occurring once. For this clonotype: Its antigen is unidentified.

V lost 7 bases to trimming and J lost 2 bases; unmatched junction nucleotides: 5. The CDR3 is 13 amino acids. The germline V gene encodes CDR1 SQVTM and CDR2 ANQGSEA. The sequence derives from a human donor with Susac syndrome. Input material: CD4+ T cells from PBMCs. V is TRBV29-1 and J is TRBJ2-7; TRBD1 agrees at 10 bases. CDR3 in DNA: TGCAGCGGGACAGGGGGTTCTGCCTACGAGCAGTACTTC. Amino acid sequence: CSGTGGSAYEQYF.